The 15 T cell receptor beta chains given below trace back to one sample, sequenced in a study of post-analysis software for immune sequencing data. No antigen has been identified for these receptors. TCR beta libraries were prepared from cDNA with unique molecular identifiers. TCRdb called the PCR reads again in MiXCR, with one record for every CDR3 protein. The sample holds about 620,000 distinct CDR3 sequences, 44% seen once. Study-wide findings and caveats: Patients used about 5 TRBV segments, including TRBV5-6, TRBV5-1 and TRBV20-1, more often than controls.

The sequencing sample was made of blood. The receptors derive from a girl aged 5-17 years with multiple sclerosis.

This rearrangement joins TRBV20-1 to TRBJ2-3, with no clear D. CDR3 length: 13 residues. Trimming took 0 bases from V and 4 from J, leaving 8 bases between them. The V gene's germline CDR1 is DFQATT and CDR2 SNEGSKA (reference sequence). CDR3 in amino acids: CSARDQGPDTQYF. In nucleotides, the CDR3 is TGCAGTGCTAGAGATCAAGGGCCAGATACGCAGTATTTT.

This chain links TRBV5-1 with TRBJ2-1; D is unresolved. V lost 4 bases and J 8 bases, leaving 13 bases between the germline ends. The CDR3 sequence is 13 residues long. From germline, CDR1 is SGHRS and CDR2 YFSETQ. CDR3 sequence: CASSNGPTDEQFF. CDR3 DNA sequence: TGCGCCAGCAGCAACGGGCCTACGGATGAGCAGTTCTTC.

The J gene is TRBJ1-2, the V gene TRBV29-1, with unresolved D. The germline CDR1 and CDR2 sequences are SQVTM and ANQGSEA. Trimming cost V 3 bases and J 2 bases, with 10 bases left between them. The CDR3 length is 13 residues. The CDR3: CSVDSGANYGYTF. The CDR3 DNA reads as TGCAGCGTTGATAGTGGAGCCAACTATGGCTACACCTTC.

This clonotype has a handful of counts. The chain carries TRBV7-9 and TRBJ2-1; 7 bases are a match to TRBD1. Germline V gene lookup returns CDR1 SEHNR and CDR2 FQNEAQ (reference sequence). V lost 2 bases, J lost 9 bases, and 16 bases stayed unmatched. This CDR3 region has 17 residues. The CDR3 DNA reads as TGTGCCAGCAGCTTAAAAGGGGGAAGGGGGCAGGACCCTGAGCAGTTCTTC. It yields the protein CASSLKGGRGQDPEQFF.

The V gene is TRBV7-2, the J gene TRBJ2-7, with TRBD1 as a possible D gene (5 bases). This CDR3 spans 13 amino acids. Germline values: CDR1 SGHTA, CDR2 FQGNSA. Trimming cost V 5 bases and J 0 bases, with 8 bases left between them. The CDR3 nucleotides are TGTGCCAGCAGCACGACAGCCTCCTACGAGCAGTACTTC. Translated: CASSTTASYEQYF.

This clonotype has only a few counts. The CDR3 spells CASSVEAGGSGQGGSQYF. CDR3 DNA: TGTGCCAGCAGCGTAGAAGCGGGTGGCTCGGGACAAGGAGGATCGCAGTACTTC. V usage is TRBV9 and J usage is TRBJ2-5; D may be TRBD1 or TRBD2 (6 bases each). The CDR3 extends over 18 amino acids. The ends were cut back, 0 bases at V and 11 bases at J, with 29 bases in the middle. The germline V gene has CDR1 SGDLS and CDR2 YYNGEE.

J is TRBJ1-2 and V is TRBV6-5; TRBD1 aligns across 9 bases. CDR1 and CDR2 from the germline V gene are MNHEY and SVGAGI. This CDR3 has 14 residues. The J segment lost 8 bases and the V segment lost 5 bases, leaving 9 bases of the junction unmatched. The CDR3, as DNA: TGTGCCAGCAGTCGGCGGGGGACAGGGTCCGGCTACACCTTC. Its protein is CASSRRGTGSGYTF.

This clonotype occurred a few times. V usage is TRBV25-1 and J usage is TRBJ2-7; the match to TRBD1 covers 7 bases. Germline lookup yields CDR1 MGHDK and CDR2 SYGVNS. The ends lost 5 bases at V and 5 bases at J; junction bases unmatched: 12. The CDR3 extends over 15 amino acids. The CDR3 region is CASSKPGPGTDEQYF. DNA for the CDR3: TGTGCCAGCAGTAAACCGGGACCCGGGACAGACGAGCAGTACTTC.

The chain employs TRBV29-1 and TRBJ2-1; D is uncertain. The V and J ends lost 4 bases and 9 bases respectively, with 13 bases between them. This CDR3 has 12 residues. Germline V CDR1 and CDR2: SQVTM, ANQGSEA. CDR3 DNA: TGCAGCGTTGTAGGCGGTGGTCCTGAGCAGTTCTTC. Translating gives CSVVGGGPEQFF.

The chain uses TRBV7-9 and TRBJ2-7; a possible D gene is TRBD2 (6 bases). Germline V gene lookup returns CDR1 SEHNR and CDR2 FQNEAQ (reference sequence). The CDR3 loop spans 14 amino acids. Trimming pared 6 bases from V and 5 bases from J, leaving 17 bases between. CDR3 coding DNA: TGTGCCAGCAGTGATGATGGGGGGAGCCACGAGCAGTACTTC. Translating it yields CASSDDGGSHEQYF.

This clonotype was found a few times. This chain uses TRBV6-2 or TRBV6-3 with TRBJ2-7; D is unresolved. Germline assignment: CDR1 MNHEY and CDR2 SVGEGT. V lost 0 bases and J 5 bases, leaving 8 bases between the germline ends. This CDR3 has 13 residues. Here the CDR3 reads CASSYSIDDEQYF. CDR3 DNA: TGTGCCAGCAGTTACTCAATAGACGACGAGCAGTACTTC.

This clonotype has just a few counts. The rearrangement links TRBV6-5 to TRBJ2-5; 10 bases match TRBD2. The CDR3 runs 16 residues. The germline V gene has CDR1 MNHEY and CDR2 SVGAGI. V lost 0 bases to trimming and J lost 11 bases; unmatched junction nucleotides: 12. CDR3 nucleotides: TGTGCCAGCAGTTACTCCGTGGGACTAGCGAGGAATGAGCAGTACTTC. The encoded protein is CASSYSVGLARNEQYF.

In DNA form, the CDR3 reads TGTGCCAGCAACGCCGGACTAGCGGGAGGTCATAAAAATGAGCAGTTCTTC. Translation: CASNAGLAGGHKNEQFF. The chain carries TRBV12-3 or TRBV12-4 and TRBJ2-1; 14 bases align to TRBD2. The CDR3 is 17 amino acids. V lost 7 bases to trimming and J lost 7 bases; unmatched junction nucleotides: 12.

The sample holds a few counts of this clonotype. The rearrangement joins TRBV5-1 to TRBJ2-1, with 9 bases fitting TRBD2. The ends lost 0 bases at V and 9 bases at J; junction bases unmatched: 7. Germline V gene lookup returns CDR1 SGHRS and CDR2 YFSETQ. The CDR3 covers 15 residues. DNA of the CDR3: TGCGCCAGCAGCTTGGACCTAGCGGGATCAGGTGAGCAGTTCTTC. It yields the protein CASSLDLAGSGEQFF.

V is TRBV20-1 and J is TRBJ2-1, with 10 nucleotides matching TRBD2. Germline lookup yields CDR1 DFQATT and CDR2 SNEGSKA (reference sequence). V lost 1 base, J lost 0 bases, and 9 bases stayed unmatched. The CDR3 consists of 18 residues. Written as DNA, the CDR3 is TGCAGTGCTAGAGGGGGAAGCGGGGGGGGGAGCTCCTACAATGAGCAGTTCTTC. Protein product: CSARGGSGGGSSYNEQFF.